This T cell receptor beta chain was captured in a study of cytomegalovirus exposure and HLA in healthy donors (TCRdb year 2017). As for the study more broadly: An earlier analysis of some 600 of the donors reported approximately 300 Gb of sequence data and 117 million unique TCR beta sequences obtained from around 170 million T cells. The study aimed to test whether signatures of past pathogen exposure could be identified by cataloging public T cell receptors. Because of strong linkage in the cohort, roughly 5 DR-DQ haplotypes were treated as single units for association and clustering. In a later analysis, previously published TCR beta repertoires from 550 to 750 donors were re-analyzed and high-resolution HLA genotyping was added so that TCR occurrence patterns could be studied. Every discovery cohort repertoire had been produced on one sequencing platform. Among the roughly 370 genotyped donors, approximately 82% belonged to the genetic ancestry cluster associated with self-reported Caucasian donors. Using immunosequencing, the study profiled T cell repertoires from 666 subjects and related those repertoires to cytomegalovirus serostatus. Rather than drawing on any new phenotypic data, the later analysis identified candidate immune exposures from TCR beta sequences and the way those sequences occurred across donors. Typing coverage varied by locus: about 620-640 donors for A, B, C, DRB1 and DQB1; approximately 560 for DQA1; nearly 610 for DPA1; 450 to 480 for DPB1. Genome-wide SNP genotypes for about three fifths of the 666 donors were used in a later genetic analysis, which treated that subset as a discovery cohort. Both class I and class II loci were covered by HLA typing, at four-digit resolution. A separate validation cohort of over 95 different subjects was used in addition to the approximately 610-subject first cohort. To decide whether each TCR beta V gene segment behaved as functional or pseudogenic, an earlier analysis of approximately 590 of the donors relied on high-throughput TCR beta sequencing. To predict cytomegalovirus infection status, the study combined high-throughput TCR immunosequencing, statistical association of individual TCRs with disease status, and machine learning. Roughly 290 gigabases of sequencing data and around 80 million unique TCR sequences made up an early release that covered nearly 650 HLA-typed donors. On average, approximately 250,000 unique TCR beta nucleotide sequences were sequenced per donor among a few hundred genotyped donors of the cohort, with roughly 19% of those sequences being non-productive. Donor age, sex, ethnicity and CMV serostatus were compiled alongside the repertoire data. Results the study describes overall, beyond this receptor: A later genetic analysis associated a missense DCLRE1C variant with V-gene and J-gene trimming of TCR beta chains, and an independent cohort replicated the association. Compared with equally common non-associated chains, HLA-associated TCR beta chains in a later analysis were more clonally expanded and had lower generation probabilities. A later analysis reported that several top co-occurrence clusters appeared linked to parvovirus B19, influenza, CMV and Epstein-Barr virus. Because HLA typing was unavailable for some donors at each locus, only the typed subset was used in association tests. Across donors, most TCR sequences were observed very rarely, whereas some public TCRs were present in many individuals. A further reported finding was that TCR beta sequences accurately predicted the HLA-A and HLA-B alleles for most subjects in the first cohort. Correlated functional status among segregating V segments might be attributable to linkage disequilibrium, but an unknown experimental factor could not be ruled out. Roughly uniform sequencing depth across donors was assumed in presence/absence analyses, although this assumption may not hold. A total of around 150 TCR beta chains were listed by the study as associated with cytomegalovirus. The cohort was sequenced for TCR beta chains only, and without alpha or paired-chain data the features that could be detected were limited. According to a later analysis, most CMV-associated TCR beta chains appeared to be HLA-restricted, and the HLA associations seemed to be driven largely by CMV exposure. A cluster of highly shared sequence variants was judged likely to be a technical artifact of the sequencing pipeline. The authors suggested that the approach could potentially be extended to other disease states and immunological phenotypes. The only immune exposure information available for the cohort was CMV serostatus. Strong co-occurrence of HLA alleles, especially DR and DQ, made assigning TCR associations to individual alleles difficult. In vitro tests confirmed that three of the cytomegalovirus-associated TCR beta chains recognize cytomegalovirus antigens. A later genetic analysis reported fewer N-insertions in productive TCRs among donors in an Asian-associated ancestry cluster than the roughly 700-donor mean. Specific HLA alleles were associated with more than 15,000 TCR beta sequences at a false discovery rate of 0.05 in a later analysis. The classifier was reported to diagnose cytomegalovirus status with high specificity and sensitivity in both the original cohort and the validation cohort. In a later analysis, TCR association rates were found to vary across HLA loci, with the most associated TCRs seen for DRB1 alleles and the fewest for HLA-C alleles. In an earlier analysis of some 500 of the donors, most TCR beta V segments were observed in productive rearrangements about 87% or about 30% of the time, broadly matching IMGT annotations. Because the 87-base-pair reads could not distinguish some IMGT-functional V segments, including TRBV6-2 and TRBV6-3, those segments were excluded. Over 15 rarely observed V segments, including chromosome 9 orphons, were excluded from the earlier analysis of several hundred of the donors because counts were too low.

V is clipped by 5 bases and J by 7 bases, and the sequence between their germline boundaries is 17 bases long. CDR1 and CDR2 are read off the germline V gene (reference sequence) as SEHNR and FQNEAQ. The CDR3 runs 15 residues from the cysteine to the phenylalanine. CDR3 DNA only is kept here, 45 bases in frame from base 1. The cohort consisted of hundreds of healthy bone marrow donors. All cohort members were sampled while nominally healthy, although unrecorded immune exposures were likely present. The donor tested CMV seropositive and was one of the 289 seropositive cohort members. A peripheral blood sample was provided by each donor, and peripheral blood mononuclear cells were used for TCR beta sequencing. Genomic DNA extraction from the blood cell samples was performed with the Qiagen DNeasy Blood Extraction Kit. Library creation used the immunoSEQ multiplex PCR assay. For the multiplex PCR, a mixture combining 60 forward primers for TCR Vbeta segments and 13 reverse primers for TCR Jbeta segments was used. Amplification of the CDR3 region of rearranged TCR beta genes was performed with a multiplex PCR assay on genomic DNA. The Illumina HiSeq System was used to sequence the amplified TCR beta libraries as 87-base-pair reads. The paper's processing steps were these. Across the roughly 640 repertoires, a later analysis counted 75 million to 90 million unique TCR beta chains, some 11 million of which were shared by at least two donors. Raw reads were error-corrected and collapsed into unique sequences by a nearest-neighbor algorithm in which closely related sequences were merged to remove PCR and sequencing errors. To assign V, D and J gene segments, CDR3 sequences were aligned to IMGT reference sequences. For a sequence to be retained, at least a six-nucleotide match to both a V gene segment and a J gene segment was required. A rearrangement was called productive if the CDR3 had no stop codons and remained in frame with V and J, and every other rearrangement was called non-productive. Following IMGT convention, CDR3 was defined as the stretch from the second conserved V-encoded cysteine to the conserved J-encoded phenylalanine. Sequences without an unambiguous match to a single V gene segment were excluded from the earlier analysis of about 600 of the donors. An earlier analysis of some 500 of the donors classified V segments as functional when productive rearrangements were above 56.7% and as segregating when the standard deviation between donors was above 5%. To diagnose cytomegalovirus status from the catalog of TCR beta chain sequences, a statistical classification framework was built. A later analysis assigned V and J genes by comparing TCR nucleotide sequences with IMGT/GENE-DB human TR gene sequences. The TCRdist pipeline was used in a later analysis to assign CDR3 sequences and most-parsimonious VDJ recombination scenarios. In a later analysis, every TCR beta chain was defined by the combination of its CDR3 amino acid sequence and its V-gene family, and reads without a unique V-gene family were dropped. In a later analysis, around 600 highly shared, low-generation-probability nucleotide sequences were removed to address suspected cross-contamination and a sequencing artifact. In a later analysis, a clonal expansion index for each public chain was calculated from normalized within-repertoire ranks of inferred template counts. A later analysis computed generation probabilities with a VDJ recombination model fitted to out-of-frame rearrangements, and checked the results against IGoR. In a later analysis, hypergeometric tests were used to score TCR-TCR, TCR-HLA and TCR-CMV co-occurrence, with a repertoire-size bias correction applied to TCR pairs. To estimate false discovery rates, a later analysis permuted the HLA or CMV assignments 20 times. A later analysis grouped co-occurring TCRs with DBSCAN, adding TCRdist sequence similarity when clustering within HLA-allele-positive subsets. For co-occurrence clustering, repertoires with fewer than 30,000 or more than 120,000 public chains were excluded, along with about five repertoires with anomalous nucleotide sharing. TCRdb carries this immuneACCESS record with in-frame sequences only. Its versions omit some clonotypes, under half of them owing to an unresolved V gene in the studies checked, with the rest unexplained. The D gene and trimming were derived from the DNA, and the V and J assignments and clone size from that table. The sample includes some 150,000 clones, with 65% to 90% observed a single time. Under 8% of the sample belongs to the ten largest clones.

Points on this clone: What antigen it recognizes has not been identified. No qualities accompany the bases; no much larger clone lies one base away.

The specimen was PBMCs. This receptor was identified in a woman between 50 and 59 years old in good health and CMV-seropositive. The rearrangement joined TRBV7-9 to TRBJ2-2, with TRBD1 perhaps the D gene, on 6 matching bases. The nucleotide sequence reads TGTGCCAGCAGCAGAGAGGGGGTATTTGGCGGGGAGCTGTTTTTT. Translated, it reads CASSREGVFGGELFF.